This TCR beta chain comes out of a study of blood T cell repertoires in COVID-19. Germline lookup yields CDR1 SGHKS and CDR2 YYEKEE (reference sequence). The CDR3 consists of 13 residues. Trimming pared 6 bases from V and 3 bases from J, leaving 12 bases between. Here immunoSEQ multiplex PCR was the method, and the copy in TCRdb shows in-frame clones only, minus some. The data contain approximately 14,000 clones, about 89% of them seen just once; the ten biggest clones take up roughly 2.5%. The sequence was obtained from a woman in her 70s in a cohort sampled during active or convalescent COVID-19. The rearrangement joins TRBV5-5 to TRBJ1-1; no firm D call. The sequenced material came from peripheral blood. The CDR3 DNA reads as TGTGCCAGCATCCAAGCAGGCTACACTGAAGCTTTCTTT. Encoded protein: CASIQAGYTEAFF.